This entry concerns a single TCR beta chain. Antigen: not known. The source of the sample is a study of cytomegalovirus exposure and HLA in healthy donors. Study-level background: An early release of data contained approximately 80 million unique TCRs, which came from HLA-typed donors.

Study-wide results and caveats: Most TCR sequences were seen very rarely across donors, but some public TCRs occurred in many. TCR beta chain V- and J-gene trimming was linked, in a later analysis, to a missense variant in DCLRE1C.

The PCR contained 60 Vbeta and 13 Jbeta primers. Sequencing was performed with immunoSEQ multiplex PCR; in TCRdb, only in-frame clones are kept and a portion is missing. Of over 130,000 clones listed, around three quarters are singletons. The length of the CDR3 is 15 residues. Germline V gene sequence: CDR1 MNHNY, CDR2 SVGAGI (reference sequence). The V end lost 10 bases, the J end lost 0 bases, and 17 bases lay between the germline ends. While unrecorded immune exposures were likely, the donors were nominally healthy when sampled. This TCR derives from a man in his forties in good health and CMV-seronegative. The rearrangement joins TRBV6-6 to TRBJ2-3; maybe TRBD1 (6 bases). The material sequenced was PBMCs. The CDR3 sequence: CATTGGGPSTDTQYF. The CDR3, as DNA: TGTGCCACGACTGGGGGCGGGCCGAGCACAGATACGCAGTATTTT.